These 25 T cell receptor beta chains share one sample of origin, sequenced in a study of blood T cell repertoires in COVID-19. Produced via immunoSEQ multiplex PCR; TCRdb's table is partial and in-frame only. This table holds 150,000 to 200,000 clones, about 90% found once. Sequencing was carried out using peripheral blood. These receptors were collected from a man in his 60s with active or convalescent COVID-19.

V is TRBV10-3 and J is TRBJ1-2; 7 bases are shared with TRBD1. Germline assignment: CDR1 ENHRY and CDR2 SYGVKD. V shed 6 bases, J shed 3 bases, and the junction held 4 bases outside the gene matches. This CDR3 spans 13 amino acids. Here the CDR3 DNA reads TGTGCCATCAGACAGGGGCGCGACTATGGCTACACCTTC. It translates to CAIRQGRDYGYTF.

The V gene is TRBV27, the J gene TRBJ1-2, with 7 bases identical to TRBD1. The trim removed 8 bases at V and 4 bases at J, leaving 16 bases unmatched. The germline V gene encodes CDR1 MNHEY and CDR2 SMNVEV (reference sequence). This CDR3 is 16 amino acids long. In nucleotides, the CDR3 is TGTGCCAGCCGCACTACCCGGACAGGCCGTTTCTATGGCTACACCTTC. It translates to CASRTTRTGRFYGYTF.

This chain connects TRBV10-3 to TRBJ2-2; 7 nucleotides align to TRBD2. Germline V gives CDR1 ENHRY, CDR2 SYGVKD. CDR3 length: 13 residues. The ends lost 6 bases at V and 4 bases at J; junction bases unmatched: 2. CDR3 sequence reads: CAIRGGLTGELFF. In DNA form, the CDR3 reads TGTGCCATCAGGGGAGGGCTCACCGGGGAGCTGTTTTTT.

The chain carries TRBV4-1 and TRBJ1-1, with D uncertain. V was cut by 5 bases and J by 4 bases, with 11 bases left in between. Germline V gene sequence: CDR1 MGHRA, CDR2 YSYEKL. The CDR3 is 13 residues long. CDR3 DNA sequence: TGCGCCAGCAGCGATGGAGGTTCCACTGAAGCTTTCTTT. The encoded protein is CASSDGGSTEAFF.

This clone has only one observation. The chain combines TRBV4-1 with TRBJ1-1, with TRBD1 as a possible D gene (5 bases). V gave up 0 bases and J gave up 1 base, with 15 bases separating them. The CDR3 length is 17 residues. CDR1 MGHRA and CDR2 YSYEKL come from the germline V gene. The CDR3 sequence: CASSQDLGGHRNTEAFF. The CDR3 DNA reads as TGCGCCAGCAGCCAAGATCTGGGAGGACATAGGAACACTGAAGCTTTCTTT.

A single count supports this clone. This chain joins TRBV5-5 and TRBJ2-3, with TRBD1 matching 10 bases. The ends lost 1 base at V and 4 bases at J; junction bases unmatched: 9. The germline gives CDR1 SGHKS, CDR2 YYEKEE (reference sequence). The CDR3 sequence is 17 residues long. CDR3 in amino acids: CASSLRQGAPEPDTQYF. In nucleotides, the CDR3 is TGTGCCAGCAGCTTGAGACAGGGGGCACCTGAGCCAGATACGCAGTATTTT.

The V and J genes are TRBV3-1 (or the pseudogene TRBV3-2) and TRBJ1-1, with D maybe TRBD1 (5 bases). The germline gives CDR1 LGHDT, CDR2 YNNKEL (reference sequence). V dropped 1 base and J dropped 10 bases, with 7 bases sitting between them. The CDR3 is made up of 11 amino acids. CDR3 nucleotides: TGTGCCAGCAGCCAAGGGGGGGGAGCTTTCTTT. It translates to CASSQGGGAFF.

This clone was seen a single time. The CDR3 reads CASSDYYNEQFF. The CDR3 coding sequence is TGTGCCAGCAGTGACTACTACAATGAGCAGTTCTTC. The chain uses TRBV2 and TRBJ2-1; no clear D gene. Germline CDR1 is SNHLY and CDR2 is FYNNEI. V was cut by 3 bases and J by 3 bases, with 3 bases left in between. The CDR3 is 12 residues long.

The V and J genes are TRBV7-9 and TRBJ2-3, with D possibly matching TRBD1 (5 bases). V lost 3 bases and J 6 bases, leaving 13 bases between the germline ends. Germline CDR1 is SEHNR and CDR2 is FQNEAQ (reference sequence). The CDR3 runs to 14 residues. CDR3 loop: CASSLGPSSDTQYF. CDR3 nucleotide sequence: TGTGCCAGCAGCTTGGGGCCGTCATCGGATACGCAGTATTTT.

In DNA form, the CDR3 reads TGCAGTGCTAGTCGCCGCAGGGAATGGCAAGAGACCCAGTACTTC. Protein sequence: CSASRRREWQETQYF. The chain couples TRBV20-1 to TRBJ2-5, with D possibly matching TRBD1 (5 bases). The CDR3 is 15 amino acids. Germline CDR1 reads DFQATT; CDR2 reads SNEGSKA (reference sequence). V was trimmed by 3 bases and J by 2 bases, leaving 16 bases between them.

This rearrangement joins TRBV3-1 (or the pseudogene TRBV3-2) to TRBJ2-7, with TRBD1 matching over 11 bases. V lost 4 bases to trimming and J lost 6 bases; unmatched junction nucleotides: 11. Looked up from germline, CDR1 is LGHDT and CDR2 is YNNKEL (reference sequence). The CDR3 totals 16 residues. CDR3 amino acids: CASSPSTGTGGSEQYF. The CDR3 nucleotides are TGTGCCAGCAGCCCTTCTACCGGGACAGGGGGAAGCGAGCAGTACTTC.

V usage is TRBV10-3 and J usage is TRBJ2-2; D remains unclear. Germline values: CDR1 ENHRY, CDR2 SYGVKD. The germline V and J ends were trimmed by 6 bases and 0 bases, with 11 bases remaining between them. The CDR3 is 15 amino acids. In DNA, the CDR3 is TGTGCCATCAGGGGCAGGCTCACGAACACCGGGGAGCTGTTTTTT. Encoded protein: CAIRGRLTNTGELFF.

This rearrangement joins TRBV3-1 (or the pseudogene TRBV3-2) to TRBJ2-3, with TRBD2 identical over 7 bases. The CDR3 is made up of 15 amino acids. Trimming cost V 1 base and J 7 bases; bases outside gene matches: 8. The V gene's germline CDR1 is LGHDT and CDR2 YNNKEL (reference sequence). CDR3 sequence reads: CASSQAPLSGYTQYF. The CDR3 DNA follows: TGTGCCAGCAGCCAAGCCCCCCTTAGCGGGTATACGCAGTATTTT.

The chain joins TRBV6-5 to TRBJ2-7, with D maybe TRBD2 (6 bases). Trimming pared 8 bases from V and 3 bases from J, leaving 14 bases between. CDR3 size: 13 residues. Germline CDR1 reads MNHEY; CDR2 reads SVGAGI. The CDR3 protein is CASRDSSDYEQYF. The CDR3, as DNA: TGTGCCAGCCGAGATTCTAGCGACTACGAGCAGTACTTC.

The rearrangement links TRBV11-3 to TRBJ1-1; the D is unclear. Trimming left V 2 bases short and J 5 bases short, with 9 bases between. The CDR3 loop spans 13 amino acids. CDR1 and CDR2 (germline): SGHNT, YENEEA. For the CDR3, the DNA is TGTGCCAGCAGCTTAACCGAGAGAACTGAAGCTTTCTTT. It translates to CASSLTERTEAFF.

The CDR3 loop is CASSLGSGPSYNEQFF. Written as DNA, the CDR3 is TGCGCCAGCAGCTTGGGGAGCGGACCCTCCTACAATGAGCAGTTCTTC. The V call is TRBV5-1, the J call TRBJ2-1, with a weak D call TRBD2 (5 bases). This CDR3 region has 16 residues. Trimming cost V 0 bases and J 0 bases, with 10 bases left between them. Germline values: CDR1 SGHRS, CDR2 YFSETQ.

The chain is built from TRBV6-5 and TRBJ2-1, with 7 bases lining up with TRBD1. V shed 7 bases, J shed 6 bases, and the junction held 6 bases outside the gene matches. The germline V gene has CDR1 MNHEY and CDR2 SVGAGI. The CDR3 length is 13 residues. CDR3 sequence reads: CASKQGRINEQFF. The CDR3 DNA reads as TGTGCCAGCAAACAGGGGCGGATCAATGAGCAGTTCTTC.

The chain links TRBV6-5 to TRBJ1-2; TRBD1 agrees at 8 bases. Trimming cost V 6 bases and J 4 bases; bases outside gene matches: 7. The CDR3 runs 14 residues. Germline assignment: CDR1 MNHEY and CDR2 SVGAGI. The CDR3 is CASSLGTGGYGYTF. The CDR3 DNA reads TGTGCCAGCAGCTTAGGGACAGGCGGCTATGGCTACACCTTC.

The chain links TRBV2 to TRBJ2-7; perhaps TRBD1 as D (5 bases). Germline lookup yields CDR1 SNHLY and CDR2 FYNNEI. V lost 8 bases and J 0 bases, leaving 14 bases between the germline ends. The CDR3 spans 14 residues. The CDR3 sequence is CASLATGNSYEQYF. The CDR3 DNA is TGTGCCAGCCTTGCTACAGGAAACTCCTACGAGCAGTACTTC.

The chain uses TRBV19 and TRBJ1-2; D unresolved. The germline CDR1 and CDR2 sequences are LNHDA and SQIVND (reference sequence). The V end was cut by 4 bases, the J end by 8 bases, with 8 bases between. This CDR3 contains 11 residues. The CDR3 loop reads CASSTGIGYTF. The CDR3 coding sequence is TGTGCCAGTAGTACCGGGATCGGCTACACCTTC.

This chain links TRBV23-1 with TRBJ1-5; a weak D match, TRBD1 (6 bases). TRBV23-1 is filed as an ORF, its function uncertain. The CDR3 is made up of 17 amino acids. Trimming took 0 bases from V and 1 from J, leaving 13 bases between them. CDR3 bases: TGCGCCAGCAGTCAATCGGCGGAGACAGGAAGCAATCAGCCCCAGCATTTT. Its translation is CASSQSAETGSNQPQHF.

Regarding this clone: This sample includes further DNA sequences coding for the same CDR3. The chain has TRBV20-1 and TRBJ2-5, with D possibly TRBD2 on 5 matching bases. Germline CDR1 is DFQATT and CDR2 is SNEGSKA (reference sequence). The CDR3 runs 11 residues. Trimming removed 5 bases from V and 4 bases from J, with 8 bases in between. CDR3 coding DNA: TGCAGTGCTCGGACTGGAGAGACCCAGTACTTC. Residues: CSARTGETQYF.

J is TRBJ1-6 and V is TRBV2, with 9 bases fitting TRBD1. The CDR3 totals 14 residues. CDR1 and CDR2 (germline): SNHLY, FYNNEI. Trimming took 4 bases from V and 5 from J; bases not matched to a gene: 0. CDR3 bases: TGTGCCAGCAGTGGGACAGGGGATAATTCACCCCTCCACTTT. Its translation is CASSGTGDNSPLHF.

This chain links TRBV5-1 with TRBJ1-1, with 7 bases identical to TRBD1. V shed 3 bases, J shed 3 bases, and the junction held 5 bases outside the gene matches. The CDR3 totals 14 residues. Germline CDR1 and CDR2: SGHRS and YFSETQ. The CDR3 region has the DNA TGCGCCAGCAGCTCGCGGGACAGCCACACTGAAGCTTTCTTT. Translation gives CASSSRDSHTEAFF.

The chain links TRBV6-1 to TRBJ2-3; 9 nucleotides match TRBD1. In germline, CDR1 is MNHNS, CDR2 SASEGT. The CDR3 has 18 residues. V dropped 4 bases and J dropped 0; count of bases not matched to a gene: 11. CDR3: CASSGRTGARRSTDTQYF. CDR3 bases: TGTGCCAGCAGTGGCAGGACAGGGGCTAGGAGAAGCACAGATACGCAGTATTTT.